This note documents a single T cell receptor beta chain sequence. The antigen is not known. This CDR3 is built from 14 residues. V was trimmed by 6 bases and J by 2 bases, leaving 14 bases between them. Per germline, CDR1 MNHEY and CDR2 SVGAGI. Some clones are missing from TCRdb's copy, which holds only in-frame ones; the method was immunoSEQ multiplex PCR. The data hold fewer than 40,000 clones, with around 89% observed a single time. This entry belongs to a study of PD-1 blockade in classical Hodgkin lymphoma. Findings and limits, study-wide: Reported findings placed baseline TCR diversity lower in newly diagnosed patients (compared with healthy donors).

Documented time point: newly diagnosed, previously untreated cHL patient sample. Purified CD4+ T cells were obtained from thawed PBMCs through magnetic negative selection. This chain joins TRBV6-5 and TRBJ2-7; D might be TRBD1 (5 bases). The receptor was derived from a human donor with classical Hodgkin lymphoma. The specimen sequenced was CD4+ T cells from blood. The CDR3 DNA sequence: TGTGCCAGCAGCCGACCCAGGGCCCCCTACGAGCAGTACTTC. It specifies CASSRPRAPYEQYF.